This T cell receptor (beta chain) is from a study of T cell repertoires in cytomegalovirus infection. Study context: Indicated by public TCR beta signatures were CMV infection and matching HLA type.

This clonotype was counted a few times. Its antigen is not identified. From germline, CDR1 is SGHAT and CDR2 FQNNGV. V lost 3 bases and J lost 8, with 20 bases in between. CDR3 length equals 16 residues. One entry per CDR3 protein results from TCRdb running MiXCR on the reads. The table shows 380,000 or so distinct CDR3 sequences, with roughly 36% occurring only once. Sequencing used cultured PBMCs, obtained from culture after CMV antigen stimulation. The sequence derives from a human donor in good health (CMV status not recorded). Some clones in this sample may be carry-over from other donors' samples. The chain employs TRBV11-2 and TRBJ2-1; the D is unclear. The DNA for the CDR3 is TGTGCCAGCAGCTTGTTTGGTTACCTAAGGGATCATGAGCAGTTCTTC. Translated, it gives CASSLFGYLRDHEQFF.